This T cell receptor (beta chain) originates from a study of spatial heterogeneity in lung cancer. Study overall: Matched bulk RNA-seq provided a T cell module score, and TCR transcript counts in tumor regions correlated strongly with it.

This clonotype was seen ten or more times. Its antigen is not known. TCRdb analysed the 5' RACE reads with MiXCR anew, one entry per CDR3 protein. Of fewer than 11,000 distinct CDR3 sequences listed, roughly 8% are singletons. Losses at the gene ends were 5 bases for V and 3 bases for J; bases not matched to a gene: 7. This CDR3 comprises 14 residues. Germline V lookup: CDR1 DFQATT, CDR2 SNEGSKA (reference sequence). Notes on the study in general: Mutation tallies in tumors tracked expanded intratumoral alpha and beta TCR counts.

Time point meaning: sample taken at primary tumor resection. In each case, whole RNA from tumor, nontumor lung or frozen PBMC was sequenced unsorted. The source of this sequence is a male donor with early-stage non-small cell lung cancer. Here the sequenced sample was lung tumor tissue, taken at surgery. This chain uses TRBV20-1 with TRBJ2-7; 10 bases match TRBD2. CDR3 sequence (DNA): TGCAGTGCTGCGACCGGGACTAGCGTCTACGAGCAGTACTTC. This translates into CSAATGTSVYEQYF.